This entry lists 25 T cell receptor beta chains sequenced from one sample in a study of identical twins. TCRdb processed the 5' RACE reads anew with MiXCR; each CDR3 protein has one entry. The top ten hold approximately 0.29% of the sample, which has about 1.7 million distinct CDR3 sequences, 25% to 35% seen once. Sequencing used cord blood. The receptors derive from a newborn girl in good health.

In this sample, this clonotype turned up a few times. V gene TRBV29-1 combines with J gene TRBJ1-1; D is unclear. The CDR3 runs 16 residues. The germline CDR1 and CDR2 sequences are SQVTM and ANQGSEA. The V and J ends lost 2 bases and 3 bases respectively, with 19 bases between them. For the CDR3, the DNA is TGCAGCGTTGAATTGGAGGGCCATTTGACGGACACTGAAGCTTTCTTT. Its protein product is CSVELEGHLTDTEAFF.

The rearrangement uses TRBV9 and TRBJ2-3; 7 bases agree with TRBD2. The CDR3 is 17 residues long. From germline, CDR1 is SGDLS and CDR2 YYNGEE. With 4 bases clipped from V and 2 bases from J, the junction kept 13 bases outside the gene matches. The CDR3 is CASSTRGSGSNTDTQYF. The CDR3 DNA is TGTGCCAGCAGCACAAGAGGTAGCGGGTCCAACACAGATACGCAGTATTTT.

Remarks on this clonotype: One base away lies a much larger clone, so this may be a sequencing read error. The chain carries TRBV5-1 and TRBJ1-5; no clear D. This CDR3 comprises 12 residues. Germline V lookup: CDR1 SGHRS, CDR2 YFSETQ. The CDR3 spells CTSSLTGQPQHF. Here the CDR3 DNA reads TGCACCAGCAGCTTGACGGGTCAGCCCCAGCATTTT.

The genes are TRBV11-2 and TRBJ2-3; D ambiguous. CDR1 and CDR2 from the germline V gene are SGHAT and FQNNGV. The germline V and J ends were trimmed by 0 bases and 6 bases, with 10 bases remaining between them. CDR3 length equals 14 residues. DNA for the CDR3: TGTGCCAGCAGCTTAGAACTCTTTGTGGATACGCAGTATTTT. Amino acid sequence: CASSLELFVDTQYF.

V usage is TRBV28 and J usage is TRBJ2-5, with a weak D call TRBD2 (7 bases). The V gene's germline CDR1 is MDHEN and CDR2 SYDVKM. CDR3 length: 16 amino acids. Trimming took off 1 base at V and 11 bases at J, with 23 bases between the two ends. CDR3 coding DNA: TGTGCCAGCAGTTTATCAGGGGCGGGAGTTAACAATGAGCAGTACTTC. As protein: CASSLSGAGVNNEQYF.

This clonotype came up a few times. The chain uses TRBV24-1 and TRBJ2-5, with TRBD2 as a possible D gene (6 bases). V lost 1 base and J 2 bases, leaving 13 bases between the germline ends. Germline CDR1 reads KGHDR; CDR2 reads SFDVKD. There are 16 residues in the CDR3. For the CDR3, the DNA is TGTGCCACCAGTGATTTCCCCCGGGGGTCACAAGAGACCCAGTACTTC. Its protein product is CATSDFPRGSQETQYF.

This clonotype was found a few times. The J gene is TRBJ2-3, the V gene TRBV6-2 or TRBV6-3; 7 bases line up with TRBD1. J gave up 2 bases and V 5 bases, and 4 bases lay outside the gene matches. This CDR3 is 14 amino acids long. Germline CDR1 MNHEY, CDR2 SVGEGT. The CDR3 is CASSGQETTDTQYF. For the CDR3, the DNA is TGTGCCAGCAGTGGACAGGAAACCACAGATACGCAGTATTTT.

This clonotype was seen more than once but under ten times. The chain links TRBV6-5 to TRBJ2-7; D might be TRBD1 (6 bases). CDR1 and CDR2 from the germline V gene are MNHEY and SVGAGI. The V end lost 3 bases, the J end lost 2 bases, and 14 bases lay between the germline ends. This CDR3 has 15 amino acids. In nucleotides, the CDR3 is TGTGCCAGCAGTTATGGGAACAGGGCCCCCTACGAGCAGTACTTC. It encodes CASSYGNRAPYEQYF.

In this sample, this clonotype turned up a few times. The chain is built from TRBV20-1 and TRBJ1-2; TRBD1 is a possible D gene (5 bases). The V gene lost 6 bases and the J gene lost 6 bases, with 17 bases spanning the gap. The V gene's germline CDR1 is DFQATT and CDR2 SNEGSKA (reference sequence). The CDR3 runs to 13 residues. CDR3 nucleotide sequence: TGCAGTGCCCCCGGACGGCCGGGGGATGGCTACACCTTC. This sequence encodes CSAPGRPGDGYTF.

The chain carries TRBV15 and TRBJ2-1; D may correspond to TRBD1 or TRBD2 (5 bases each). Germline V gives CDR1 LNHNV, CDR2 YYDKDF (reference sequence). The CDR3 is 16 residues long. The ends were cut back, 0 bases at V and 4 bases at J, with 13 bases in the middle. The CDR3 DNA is TGTGCCACCAGCAGAGATTGGGGGAGACAGTACAATGAGCAGTTCTTC. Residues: CATSRDWGRQYNEQFF. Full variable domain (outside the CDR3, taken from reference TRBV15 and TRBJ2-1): DAMVIQNPRYQVTQFGKPVTLSCSQTLNHNVMYWYQQKSSQAPKLLFHYYDKDFNNEADTPDNFQSRRPNTSFCFLDIRSPGLGDTAMYLCATSRDWGRQYNEQFFGPGTRLTVL.

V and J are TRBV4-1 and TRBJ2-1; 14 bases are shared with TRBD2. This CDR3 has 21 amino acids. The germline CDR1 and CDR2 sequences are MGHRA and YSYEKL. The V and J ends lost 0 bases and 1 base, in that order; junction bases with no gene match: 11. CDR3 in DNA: TGCGCCAGCAGCCAAGATGGTCAGACTAGCGGGAGGGGGGGGTCCTACAATGAGCAGTTCTTC. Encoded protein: CASSQDGQTSGRGGSYNEQFF.

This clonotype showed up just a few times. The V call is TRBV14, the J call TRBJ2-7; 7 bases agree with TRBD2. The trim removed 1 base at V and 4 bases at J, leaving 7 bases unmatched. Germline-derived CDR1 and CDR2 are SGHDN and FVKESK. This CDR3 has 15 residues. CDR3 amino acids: CASSQGGSSPYEQYF. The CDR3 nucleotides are TGTGCCAGCAGCCAAGGCGGGAGTTCCCCTTACGAGCAGTACTTC.

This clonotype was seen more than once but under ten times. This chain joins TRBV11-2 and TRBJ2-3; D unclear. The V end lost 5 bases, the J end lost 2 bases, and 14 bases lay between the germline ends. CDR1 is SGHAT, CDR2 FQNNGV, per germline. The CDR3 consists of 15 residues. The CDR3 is CASSPGPKPTDTQYF. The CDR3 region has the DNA TGTGCCAGCAGCCCAGGACCCAAGCCCACAGATACGCAGTATTTT. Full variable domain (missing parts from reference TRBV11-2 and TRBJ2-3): EAGVAQSPRYKIIEKRQSVAFWCNPISGHATLYWYQQILGQGPKLLIQFQNNGVVDDSQLPKDRFSAERLKGVDSTLKIQPAKLEDSAVYLCASSPGPKPTDTQYFGPGTRLTVL.

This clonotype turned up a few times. The CDR3 DNA is TGCGCCAGCAGCTTGGAGGGACTGAATGGCTACACCTTC. Residues: CASSLEGLNGYTF. The V and J genes are TRBV5-1 and TRBJ1-2; a weak D match, TRBD1 (5 bases). CDR1 and CDR2 (germline): SGHRS, YFSETQ. This CDR3 is built from 13 residues. Trimming pared 0 bases from V and 6 bases from J, leaving 9 bases between.

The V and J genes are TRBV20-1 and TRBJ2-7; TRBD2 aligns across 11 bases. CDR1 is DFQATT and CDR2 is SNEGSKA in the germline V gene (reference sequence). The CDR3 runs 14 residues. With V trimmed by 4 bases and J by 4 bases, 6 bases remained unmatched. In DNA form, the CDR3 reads TGCAGTGCTACCGGACTAGCGGGTGCTTACGAGCAGTACTTC. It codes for CSATGLAGAYEQYF.

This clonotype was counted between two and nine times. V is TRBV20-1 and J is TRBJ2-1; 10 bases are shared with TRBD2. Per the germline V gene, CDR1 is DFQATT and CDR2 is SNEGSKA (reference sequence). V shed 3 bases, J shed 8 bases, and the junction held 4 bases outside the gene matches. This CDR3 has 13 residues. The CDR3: CSASTLAGDEQFF. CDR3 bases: TGCAGTGCTAGTACCCTAGCGGGAGATGAGCAGTTCTTC.

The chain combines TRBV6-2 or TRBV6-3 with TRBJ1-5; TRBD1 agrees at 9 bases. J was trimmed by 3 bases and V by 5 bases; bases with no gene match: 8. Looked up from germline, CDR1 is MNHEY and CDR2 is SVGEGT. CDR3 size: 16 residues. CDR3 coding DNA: TGTGCCAGCAGTGACATAACAGGGGGCCCCAATCAGCCCCAGCATTTT. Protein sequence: CASSDITGGPNQPQHF.

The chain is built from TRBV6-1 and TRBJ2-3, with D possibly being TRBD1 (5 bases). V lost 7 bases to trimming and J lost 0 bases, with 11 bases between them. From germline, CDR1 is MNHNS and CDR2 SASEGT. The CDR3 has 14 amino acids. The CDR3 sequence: CASNPQDSTDTQYF. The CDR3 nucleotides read TGTGCCAGCAATCCACAGGATAGCACAGATACGCAGTATTTT.

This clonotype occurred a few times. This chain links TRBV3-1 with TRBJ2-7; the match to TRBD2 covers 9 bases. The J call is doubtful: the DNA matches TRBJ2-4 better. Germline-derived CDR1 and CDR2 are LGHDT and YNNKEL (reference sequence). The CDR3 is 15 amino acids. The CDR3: CASSTRLAENSIQYF. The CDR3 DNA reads TGTGCCAGCAGCACAAGACTAGCGGAGAACTCCATTCAGTACTTC.

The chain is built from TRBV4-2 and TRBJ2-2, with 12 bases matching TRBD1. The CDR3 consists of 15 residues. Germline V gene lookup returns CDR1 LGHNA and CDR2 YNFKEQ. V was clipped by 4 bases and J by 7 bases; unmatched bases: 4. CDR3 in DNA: TGTGCCAGCAGCCGGGGACAGGGGGCCAACGGGGAGCTGTTTTTT. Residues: CASSRGQGANGELFF.

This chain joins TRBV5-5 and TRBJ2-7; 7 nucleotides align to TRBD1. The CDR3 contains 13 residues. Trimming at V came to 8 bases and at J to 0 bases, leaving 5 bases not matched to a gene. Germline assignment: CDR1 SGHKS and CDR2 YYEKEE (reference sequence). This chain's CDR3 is CASIRDSSYEQYF. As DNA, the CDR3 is TGTGCCAGTATCCGGGACAGCTCCTACGAGCAGTACTTC. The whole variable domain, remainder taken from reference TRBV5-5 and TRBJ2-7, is DAGVTQSPTHLIKTRGQQVTLRCSPISGHKSVSWYQQVLGQGPQFIFQYYEKEERGRGNFPDRFSARQFPNYSSELNVNALLLGDSALYLCASIRDSSYEQYFGPGTRLTVT.

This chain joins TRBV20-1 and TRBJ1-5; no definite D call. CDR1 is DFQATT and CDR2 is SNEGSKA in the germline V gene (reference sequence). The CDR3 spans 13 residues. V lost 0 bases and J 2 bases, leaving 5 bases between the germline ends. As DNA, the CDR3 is TGCAGTGCTAGAGATAAGGGCAATCAGCCCCAGCATTTT. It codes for CSARDKGNQPQHF.

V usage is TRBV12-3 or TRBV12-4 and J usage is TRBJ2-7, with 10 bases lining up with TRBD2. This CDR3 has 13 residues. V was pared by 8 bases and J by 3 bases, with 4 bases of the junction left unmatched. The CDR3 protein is CASGLAAFYEQYF. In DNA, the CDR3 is TGTGCCAGCGGACTAGCGGCCTTCTACGAGCAGTACTTC.

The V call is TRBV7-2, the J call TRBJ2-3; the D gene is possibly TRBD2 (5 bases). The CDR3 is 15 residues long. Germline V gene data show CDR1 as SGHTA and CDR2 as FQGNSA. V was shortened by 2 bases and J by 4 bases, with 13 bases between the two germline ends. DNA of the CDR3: TGTGCCAGCAGCTTACGGGGAAATGGGGCAGATACGCAGTATTTT. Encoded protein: CASSLRGNGADTQYF.

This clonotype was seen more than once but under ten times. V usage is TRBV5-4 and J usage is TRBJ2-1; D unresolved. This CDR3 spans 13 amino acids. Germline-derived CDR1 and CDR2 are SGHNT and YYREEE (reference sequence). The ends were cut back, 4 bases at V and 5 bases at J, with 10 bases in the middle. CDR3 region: CASSGAGDNEQFF. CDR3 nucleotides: TGTGCCAGCAGCGGCGCAGGAGACAATGAGCAGTTCTTC.